This entry features one T cell receptor (beta chain) sequence. Authors' processing steps: The assay estimated nucleated cells by amplifying reference gene primers. Repertoires were generated with immunoSEQ multiplex PCR, while TCRdb's copy carries only in-frame clones and drops some. That table supplies the V and J calls and clone size; D and trimming were determined from the DNA. The profile shows around 70,000 clones, about 91% of them singletons. Germline CDR1 LNHNV, CDR2 YYDKDF (reference sequence). The V gene lost 4 bases and the J gene lost 0 bases, with 16 bases spanning the gap. The CDR3 sequence is 17 residues long. The data derive from a study of blood T cell repertoires in COVID-19. About the study: Acute and convalescent COVID-19 samples came from the United States, Italy and Spain. Sources were T cells, B-cell-depleted T cells, or PBMCs; the material itself was cDNA or gDNA.

This sequence was found in a woman aged 55-69 years with active COVID-19. Source material: peripheral blood. V is TRBV15 and J is TRBJ1-5; a weak D match, TRBD1 (6 bases). The CDR3 region is CATSTKGGGDSNQPQHF. CDR3 coding DNA: TGTGCCACCAGCACCAAGGGGGGGGGCGATAGCAATCAGCCCCAGCATTTT.